This T cell receptor (beta chain) was documented in a study of CXCR3 chemokines and chemotherapy response in bladder cancer (dated by TCRdb to the early 2020s). In terms of the full investigation: The study set out to examine whether the activity of the CXCR3 chemokine system within tumors predicted response to chemotherapy in human bladder cancer.

Libraries were made using PCR. These reads were obtained on an Illumina HiSeq 2500. The public sequencing data were trimmed at Q25 with fastp and processed into clonotypes with MiXCR by TCRdb, which kept only in-frame beta chains. Here each entry gathers all rows of one CDR3 protein and keeps the most common genes and DNA. This sample holds some 3,500 distinct CDR3 sequences; roughly a quarter were observed only once. The top ten hold approximately 15% of the sample. This clonotype was seen ten or more times. Its antigen remains unidentified. Base qualities are not at hand, and no much larger clone is one base apart. The CDR3 holds 15 amino acids from the cysteine to the phenylalanine. The read is trimmed to its CDR3 DNA, 45 bases read in frame from base 1. CDR1 and CDR2, per the germline V gene (reference sequence), are LNHDA and SQIVND. The V end loses 3 bases and the J end loses 2 bases, and a stretch of 14 bases separates them.

This receptor chain uses TRBV19 and TRBJ2-7; the D match is possibly TRBD1 or TRBD2, with 5 bases aligned in each. Sample acquisition took place from a patient whose treatment included neoadjuvant chemotherapy. This clonotype was obtained from a human donor with bladder cancer that did not respond to neoadjuvant chemotherapy. The DNA is as follows: TGTGCCAGTAGTATCGAGGGGCGAGGAGCCTACGAGCAGTACTTC. It encodes CASSIEGRGAYEQYF.